A single sample gave rise to the 26 T cell receptor beta chains below, sequenced in a study of HIV-infected patients and healthy controls. The repertoire came from unfractionated whole blood and reflected all unsorted peripheral T cells. Around 500 ng RNA was reverse transcribed with alpha and beta constant-region primers. Each of the alpha and beta chains got its own library through chain-specific third strand synthesis with indices. TCRdb re-called the 5' RACE reads through MiXCR, storing one row per CDR3 protein. The sample holds 20,000 to 30,000 distinct CDR3 sequences, about 8.7% seen once. The specimen sequenced was blood. The receptors were sampled from an adult in good health.

This clonotype has only a few counts. The rearrangement links TRBV6-2 or TRBV6-3 to TRBJ2-3, with D uncertain. Looked up from germline, CDR1 is MNHEY and CDR2 is SVGEGT. The V and J ends lost 0 bases and 2 bases respectively, with 6 bases between them. CDR3 size: 14 residues. This CDR3 reads CASSYSRHTDTQYF. The CDR3 nucleotides read TGTGCCAGCAGTTACTCCCGGCACACAGATACGCAGTATTTT.

This clonotype appeared a few times. The chain employs TRBV7-6 and TRBJ2-7; D possibly corresponds to TRBD1 (5 bases). The V and J ends lost 5 bases and 3 bases respectively, with 14 bases between them. The CDR3 consists of 14 residues. Germline lookup yields CDR1 SGHVS and CDR2 FNYEAQ. In nucleotides, the CDR3 is TGTGCCAGCAGCCTCTGGGAAGGGGACTACGAGCAGTACTTC. Its translation: CASSLWEGDYEQYF.

The chain links TRBV28 to TRBJ1-5; the D gene is possibly TRBD1 (6 bases). Germline V gives CDR1 MDHEN, CDR2 SYDVKM. This CDR3 is 16 amino acids long. Trimming pared 6 bases from V and 3 bases from J, leaving 18 bases between. CDR3 bases: TGTGCCAGCAGATCAACCCTCTCGGGGGCCAATCAGCCCCAGCATTTT. Protein: CASRSTLSGANQPQHF.

This clonotype was seen only a few times. The J gene is TRBJ2-2, the V gene TRBV5-1, with TRBD1 matching 7 bases. Germline CDR1 reads SGHRS; CDR2 reads YFSETQ. V trimming: 4 bases; J trimming: 1 base; junction bases outside the gene matches: 13. This CDR3 spans 18 amino acids. In nucleotides, the CDR3 is TGCGCCAGCAGCACCCGGACAGGAACCACCCTGAACACCGGGGAGCTGTTTTTT. This sequence encodes CASSTRTGTTLNTGELFF. The entire variable domain, with the rest obtained from reference TRBV5-1 and TRBJ2-2, is as follows: KAGVTQTPRYLIKTRGQQVTLSCSPISGHRSVSWYQQTPGQGLQFLFEYFSETQRNKGNFPGRFSGRQFSNSRSEMNVSTLELGDSALYLCASSTRTGTTLNTGELFFGEGSRLTVL.

This clonotype was observed many times. The V and J genes are TRBV9 and TRBJ1-6, with D possibly matching TRBD1 (5 bases). The germline V gene encodes CDR1 SGDLS and CDR2 YYNGEE. The CDR3 contains 16 residues. Trimming took off 0 bases at V and 8 bases at J, with 15 bases between the two ends. CDR3 DNA sequence: TGTGCCAGCAGCGTAGGTGGGGACCCTGGGCATTCACCCCTCCACTTT. Residues: CASSVGGDPGHSPLHF.

This clonotype was observed many times. V and J are TRBV30 and TRBJ2-7, with D perhaps matching TRBD1 or TRBD2 (6 bases each). This CDR3 region has 15 residues. The germline gives CDR1 GTSNPN, CDR2 SVGIG (reference sequence). V was shortened by 3 bases and J by 6 bases, with 21 bases between the two germline ends. CDR3 protein: CAWSQIRGQTAEQYF. The CDR3 DNA is TGTGCCTGGAGCCAGATCCGGGGGCAGACGGCCGAGCAGTACTTC.

In its sample, this clonotype was seen many times. The DNA for the CDR3 is TGCGCCAGCAGCTGGCGGACAGGGGTCAATGAGCAGTTCTTC. Translation gives CASSWRTGVNEQFF. The V and J genes are TRBV5-1 and TRBJ2-1, with 9 bases aligning to TRBD1. The germline V gene has CDR1 SGHRS and CDR2 YFSETQ. This CDR3 comprises 14 residues. J gave up 6 bases and V 3 bases, and 4 bases lay outside the gene matches.

This clonotype was recorded many times. V and J are TRBV3-1 and TRBJ1-3; D is unclear. CDR1 LGHDT and CDR2 YNNKEL come from the germline V gene (reference sequence). Trimming stripped 2 bases from V and 0 bases from J, with 20 bases between. This CDR3 comprises 19 residues. CDR3 bases: TGTGCCAGCAGCCAATTATCCGGCGGAACTTCCTTCTCTGGAAACACCATATATTTT. Its translation is CASSQLSGGTSFSGNTIYF.

This clonotype was seen repeatedly, ten times or more. The CDR3 is CASSPQPYEQYF. The CDR3 DNA reads TGTGCCAGCAGCCCTCAACCCTACGAGCAGTACTTC. This chain links TRBV28 with TRBJ2-7; D call uncertain. The germline V gene has CDR1 MDHEN and CDR2 SYDVKM. Trimming took 6 bases from V and 2 from J, leaving 8 bases between them. CDR3 length: 12 residues.

The sample holds many counts of this clonotype. The rearrangement uses TRBV14 and TRBJ1-2, with 7 bases lining up with TRBD1. CDR1 is SGHDN and CDR2 is FVKESK in the germline V gene. After removal of 4 bases from V and 4 bases from J, the junction contained 9 bases not matched to a gene. The CDR3 length is 15 residues. CDR3 coding DNA: TGTGCCAGCAGCCGTACAGGGGTCTCCCTCTATGGCTACACCTTC. Amino acids: CASSRTGVSLYGYTF.

At least ten counts were recorded for this clonotype. The rearrangement joins TRBV7-2 to TRBJ1-1; D is unresolved. The length of the CDR3 is 11 residues. Per the germline V gene, CDR1 is SGHTA and CDR2 is FQGNSA. Trimming removed 5 bases at V and 6 bases at J, with 7 bases between. This chain's CDR3 is CASSHVAEAFF. The CDR3, as DNA: TGTGCCAGCAGCCACGTTGCTGAAGCTTTCTTT.

This clonotype was seen at least ten times. This chain joins TRBV20-1 and TRBJ2-2, with 10 bases that match TRBD2. The trim removed 4 bases at V and 3 bases at J, leaving 11 bases unmatched. Germline CDR1 is DFQATT and CDR2 is SNEGSKA (reference sequence). This CDR3 is built from 17 residues. CDR3 sequence: CSATVLSSGGYTGELFF. CDR3 sequence (DNA): TGCAGTGCTACAGTCCTGTCTAGCGGGGGATACACCGGGGAGCTGTTTTTT.

V and J are TRBV7-2 and TRBJ2-5, with 7 bases aligning to TRBD2. The CDR3 runs 15 residues. V was pared by 5 bases and J by 1 base, with 7 bases of the junction left unmatched. The germline CDR1 and CDR2 sequences are SGHTA and FQGNSA. Written as DNA, the CDR3 is TGTGCCAGCAGCCCTATGTGGGGGGGCCAAGAGACCCAGTACTTC. Residues: CASSPMWGGQETQYF.

This clonotype was picked up many times. The rearrangement joins TRBV14 to TRBJ1-1; D uncertain. V was shortened by 4 bases and J by 1 base, with 7 bases between the two germline ends. Germline values: CDR1 SGHDN, CDR2 FVKESK. The CDR3 covers 13 residues. As DNA, the CDR3 is TGTGCCAGCAGCCCCCGGGGGAACACTGAAGCTTTCTTT. Translation gives CASSPRGNTEAFF.

This clonotype was picked up many times. The chain employs TRBV6-4 and TRBJ2-1; D unclear. V lost 2 bases and J lost 2, with 10 bases in between. The germline gives CDR1 MRHNA, CDR2 SNTAGT. This CDR3 comprises 15 residues. The CDR3 sequence is CASSDVPGPYNEQFF. The CDR3 DNA reads as TGTGCCAGCAGTGACGTACCCGGACCCTACAATGAGCAGTTCTTC.

This clonotype has only a few counts. This chain joins TRBV7-2 and TRBJ1-5; 7 bases line up with TRBD1. The CDR3 has 15 residues. Germline V gene lookup returns CDR1 SGHTA and CDR2 FQGNSA. With V trimmed by 1 base and J by 6 bases, 6 bases remained unmatched. The CDR3 here is CASSLGQGWGQPQHF. CDR3 nucleotides: TGTGCCAGCAGCTTAGGACAGGGCTGGGGTCAGCCCCAGCATTTT.

In its sample, this clonotype was seen many times. The chain employs TRBV7-9 and TRBJ2-7; D is ambiguous. CDR1 and CDR2 from the germline V gene are SEHNR and FQNEAQ (reference sequence). This CDR3 has 14 amino acids. V lost 4 bases and J 2 bases, leaving 12 bases between the germline ends. The CDR3 protein is CASSSRTRAYEQYF. In nucleotides, the CDR3 is TGTGCCAGCAGCTCCCGGACGCGAGCCTACGAGCAGTACTTC.

This clonotype is labeled medium-sized. The chain carries TRBV5-1 and TRBJ2-2, with D perhaps assigned TRBD1 or TRBD2 (6 bases each). CDR3 size: 16 residues. Germline CDR1 is SGHRS and CDR2 is YFSETQ. V was pared by 4 bases and J by 2 bases, with 15 bases between. CDR3 sequence reads: CASSLGGQLNTGELFF. In DNA form, the CDR3 reads TGCGCCAGCAGCCTGGGAGGACAGCTAAACACCGGGGAGCTGTTTTTT.

The V gene is TRBV11-2, the J gene TRBJ2-1; tentative D call: TRBD2 (6 bases). There are 15 residues in the CDR3. CDR1 is SGHAT and CDR2 is FQNNGV in the germline V gene. Trimming removed 5 bases at V and 6 bases at J, with 17 bases between. The CDR3: CASSPNPTGSNEQFF. The DNA of the CDR3 is TGTGCCAGCAGCCCGAATCCGACCGGGAGCAATGAGCAGTTCTTC. Variable domain in full (rest from reference TRBV11-2 and TRBJ2-1): EAGVAQSPRYKIIEKRQSVAFWCNPISGHATLYWYQQILGQGPKLLIQFQNNGVVDDSQLPKDRFSAERLKGVDSTLKIQPAKLEDSAVYLCASSPNPTGSNEQFFGPGTRLTVL.

The table lists this clonotype with many counts. This CDR3 reads CASSGTGTVAYNEQFF. The CDR3 DNA reads as TGTGCCAGCAGCGGGACCGGGACGGTAGCCTACAATGAGCAGTTCTTC. The chain links TRBV14 to TRBJ2-1, with D perhaps being TRBD1 or TRBD2 (5 bases each). The CDR3 contains 16 residues. Deletions cut 5 bases from V and 2 bases from J, with 16 bases between. Germline assignment: CDR1 SGHDN and CDR2 FVKESK.

The chain is built from TRBV25-1 and TRBJ2-7; D possibly corresponds to TRBD2 (6 bases). This CDR3 has 17 residues. Looked up from germline, CDR1 is MGHDK and CDR2 is SYGVNS. Trimming took 4 bases from V and 3 from J, leaving 22 bases between them. CDR3 protein: CASSAQHGPTSFYEQYF. In DNA, the CDR3 is TGTGCCAGCAGTGCCCAACACGGGCCTACTAGCTTCTACGAGCAGTACTTC.

The sample holds one count of this clonotype. A clone one base away is much larger, so this may be a read error. This chain connects TRBV2 to TRBJ1-5, with 8 positions matching TRBD1. Losses at the gene ends were 4 bases for V and 4 bases for J; bases not matched to a gene: 0. Germline assignment: CDR1 SNHLY and CDR2 FYNNEI. The CDR3 covers 13 residues. The chain's CDR3 is CASSGTGNQPQHF. The CDR3 nucleotides read TGTGCCAGCAGTGGGACAGGGAATCAGCCCCAGCATTTT.

Many counts were recorded for this clonotype. V and J are TRBV7-2 and TRBJ1-5; TRBD1 might be the D (5 bases). Germline CDR1 and CDR2: SGHTA and FQGNSA. The ends were cut back, 5 bases at V and 6 bases at J, with 8 bases in the middle. This CDR3 is 12 amino acids long. The CDR3 coding sequence is TGTGCCAGCAGCAGGGACCTTCAGCCCCAGCATTTT. It yields the protein CASSRDLQPQHF.

This clonotype was detected many times. The CDR3 is CASSLASSGGAGETQYF. In nucleotides, the CDR3 is TGTGCCAGCAGCTTAGCGAGTAGCGGGGGGGCAGGAGAGACCCAGTACTTC. The rearrangement uses TRBV7-2 and TRBJ2-5; 11 bases agree with TRBD2. The trim removed 0 bases at V and 4 bases at J, leaving 7 bases unmatched. Germline assignment: CDR1 SGHTA and CDR2 FQGNSA. CDR3 size: 17 residues.

This clonotype was observed at least ten times. The chain is built from TRBV19 and TRBJ1-5; 10 positions match TRBD1. The CDR3 is 16 amino acids. Germline CDR1 reads LNHDA; CDR2 reads SQIVND (reference sequence). The J segment lost 3 bases and the V segment lost 8 bases, leaving 10 bases of the junction unmatched. The CDR3 spells CASAGQGLLFNQPQHF. The DNA of the CDR3 is TGTGCCAGTGCGGGACAGGGGCTCTTATTCAATCAGCCCCAGCATTTT. The full variable domain, with the rest looked up from reference TRBV19 and TRBJ1-5, is DGGITQSPKYLFRKEGQNVTLSCEQNLNHDAMYWYRQDPGQGLRLIYYSQIVNDFQKGDIAEGYSVSREKKESFPLTVTSAQKNPTAFYLCASAGQGLLFNQPQHFGDGTRLSIL.

This clonotype came up many times. This CDR3 reads CASSLVGSPGETQYF. CDR3 nucleotide sequence: TGTGCCAGCAGCTTAGTAGGGTCGCCTGGAGAGACCCAGTACTTC. The V and J genes are TRBV7-7 and TRBJ2-5; D remains ambiguous. There are 15 residues in the CDR3. Trimming removed 1 base from V and 4 bases from J, with 13 bases in between. The germline V gene encodes CDR1 SSHAT and CDR2 FNYEAQ (reference sequence).